This entry lists 30 T cell receptor beta chains sequenced from one sample in a study of blood T cell repertoires in COVID-19. TCRdb's table, derived via immunoSEQ multiplex PCR, lists solely in-frame clones and lacks some. The table shows around 97,000 clones, with over 70% occurring only once. Sequenced sample: peripheral blood. These receptor sequences come from a human donor in a cohort sampled during active or convalescent COVID-19.

The chain combines TRBV24-1 with TRBJ1-4; no reliable D call. V lost 5 bases and J lost 8, with 8 bases in between. There are 12 residues in the CDR3. Germline V gene lookup returns CDR1 KGHDR and CDR2 SFDVKD. Here the CDR3 reads CATSASGEKLFF. The DNA for the CDR3 is TGTGCCACCAGTGCAAGCGGCGAAAAACTGTTTTTT.

The V gene is TRBV28, the J gene TRBJ1-5, with D tentatively TRBD1 (6 bases). CDR3 size: 14 residues. The V gene's germline CDR1 is MDHEN and CDR2 SYDVKM. The ends were cut back, 2 bases at V and 4 bases at J, with 9 bases in the middle. CDR3 sequence (DNA): TGTGCCAGCAGTTTAGGGGACACTAATCAGCCCCAGCATTTT. Protein sequence: CASSLGDTNQPQHF.

The CDR3 region is CASSVSSSYNEQFF. The DNA for the CDR3 is TGTGCCAGCAGCGTCTCGAGCTCCTACAATGAGCAGTTCTTC. V and J are TRBV9 and TRBJ2-1, with D unresolved. Germline V gene lookup returns CDR1 SGDLS and CDR2 YYNGEE. V lost 2 bases to trimming and J lost 0 bases, with 6 bases between them. This CDR3 region has 14 residues.

The V call is TRBV19, the J call TRBJ2-5; no clear D. The CDR3 covers 14 residues. Trimming left V 1 base short and J 5 bases short, with 11 bases between. Germline V lookup: CDR1 LNHDA, CDR2 SQIVND (reference sequence). The CDR3 bases are TGTGCCAGTAGTATAGGGCAGCGCGCGGAGACCCAGTACTTC. Protein product: CASSIGQRAETQYF.

The gene calls are TRBV25-1 and TRBJ1-4; 8 nucleotides match TRBD1. Germline V CDR1 and CDR2: MGHDK, SYGVNS. With V trimmed by 5 bases and J by 4 bases, 9 bases remained unmatched. The CDR3 loop spans 16 amino acids. The CDR3 sequence: CASSQTGGQLNEKLFF. CDR3 bases: TGTGCCAGCAGTCAAACAGGGGGACAGCTTAATGAAAAACTGTTTTTT.

The V call is TRBV14, the J call TRBJ1-1; 8 positions match TRBD1. The trim removed 1 base at V and 4 bases at J, leaving 2 bases unmatched. The CDR3 spans 14 residues. Germline CDR1 reads SGHDN; CDR2 reads FVKESK. The CDR3 DNA is TGTGCCAGCAGCCAAGCACAGGGGGTCACTGAAGCTTTCTTT. Its protein product is CASSQAQGVTEAFF.

J is TRBJ2-2 and V is TRBV24-1, with D tentatively TRBD2 (5 bases). The germline V and J ends were trimmed by 4 bases and 7 bases, with 9 bases remaining between them. Per germline, CDR1 KGHDR and CDR2 SFDVKD. The CDR3 contains 13 residues. The CDR3 spells CATSDREGGELFF. The CDR3 coding sequence is TGTGCCACCAGTGACCGAGAGGGCGGGGAGCTGTTTTTT.

This chain links TRBV18 with TRBJ2-7; D perhaps matches TRBD1 (6 bases). The V and J ends lost 3 bases and 7 bases respectively, with 10 bases between them. CDR1 and CDR2 from the germline V gene are KGHSH and LQKENI. The CDR3 length is 12 residues. The chain's CDR3 is CASSPTGREQYF. As DNA, the CDR3 is TGTGCCAGCTCACCGACAGGTCGAGAGCAGTACTTC.

As concerns this clone: This CDR3 is also generated by other DNA sequences in the sample. The chain joins TRBV3-1 (or the pseudogene TRBV3-2) to TRBJ2-1; D ambiguous. The ends were cut back, 5 bases at V and 4 bases at J, with 3 bases in the middle. CDR3 length equals 11 residues. Germline CDR1 LGHDT, CDR2 YNNKEL (reference sequence). This CDR3 reads CASSLYNEQFF. In DNA form, the CDR3 reads TGTGCCAGCAGCTTATACAATGAGCAGTTCTTC.

This clone was observed a single time. The chain employs TRBV11-3 and TRBJ2-7, with D perhaps matching TRBD1 (6 bases). Trimming left V 5 bases short and J 4 bases short, with 9 bases between. The length of the CDR3 is 12 residues. Per germline, CDR1 SGHNT and CDR2 YENEEA. CDR3 loop: CASSAQGYEQYF. CDR3 DNA sequence: TGTGCCAGCAGCGCACAGGGATACGAGCAGTACTTC. Complete variable domain (other parts from reference TRBV11-3 and TRBJ2-7): EAGVVQSPRYKIIEKKQPVAFWCNPISGHNTLYWYLQNLGQGPELLIRYENEEAVDDSQLPKDRFSAERLKGVDSTLKIQPAELGDSAVYLCASSAQGYEQYFGPGTRLTVT.

The chain uses TRBV5-1 and TRBJ2-3, with TRBD1 as a possible D gene (5 bases). CDR3 length: 15 residues. V lost 1 base to trimming and J lost 4 bases, with 13 bases between them. Germline V gives CDR1 SGHRS, CDR2 YFSETQ. Here the CDR3 reads CASSLLRPGPDTQYF. The CDR3 nucleotides read TGCGCCAGCAGCTTGCTTCGTCCAGGGCCAGATACGCAGTATTTT. Looking up the rest from reference TRBV5-1 and TRBJ2-3 gives the full variable domain: KAGVTQTPRYLIKTRGQQVTLSCSPISGHRSVSWYQQTPGQGLQFLFEYFSETQRNKGNFPGRFSGRQFSNSRSEMNVSTLELGDSALYLCASSLLRPGPDTQYFGPGTRLTVL.

The chain has TRBV5-1 and TRBJ2-7; 9 bases match TRBD1. The CDR3 length is 15 residues. CDR1 is SGHRS, CDR2 YFSETQ, per germline. The trim removed 0 bases at V and 4 bases at J, leaving 5 bases unmatched. The CDR3 sequence is CASSLGDREGYEQYF. The CDR3 region has the DNA TGCGCCAGCAGCTTGGGGGACAGGGAGGGGTACGAGCAGTACTTC.

CDR3 in DNA: TGCAGCGTGAAAACAGGAATGGGCGCCTATGGCTACACCTTC. It is translated as CSVKTGMGAYGYTF. The gene calls are TRBV29-1 and TRBJ1-2; the D gene is possibly TRBD1 (5 bases). V lost 6 bases to trimming and J lost 4 bases, with 18 bases between them. Germline CDR1 and CDR2: SQVTM and ANQGSEA. The CDR3 length is 14 residues. The full variable domain, with the rest looked up from reference TRBV29-1 and TRBJ1-2, is SAVISQKPSRDICQRGTSLTIQCQVDSQVTMMFWYRQQPGQSLTLIATANQGSEATYESGFVIDKFPISRPNLTFSTLTVSNMSPEDSSIYLCSVKTGMGAYGYTFGSGTRLTVV.

CDR3 amino acids: CASSAGQESGKLFF. The CDR3 DNA is TGTGCCAGCAGCGCGGGACAGGAAAGTGGAAAACTGTTTTTT. The rearrangement links TRBV5-5 to TRBJ1-4; 8 bases fit TRBD1. This CDR3 comprises 14 residues. The V and J ends lost 4 bases and 10 bases, in that order; junction bases with no gene match: 9. Germline V gene sequence: CDR1 SGHKS, CDR2 YYEKEE (reference sequence).

The rearrangement links TRBV2 to TRBJ1-2, with D unresolved. The ends were cut back, 1 base at V and 2 bases at J, with 8 bases in the middle. CDR3 length: 14 residues. Germline V gene lookup returns CDR1 SNHLY and CDR2 FYNNEI. The CDR3 DNA reads as TGTGCCAGCAGTGAAGTGAACCGGAACTATGGCTACACCTTC. This translates into CASSEVNRNYGYTF.

The chain is built from TRBV29-1 and TRBJ2-5, with D possibly TRBD2 on 7 matching bases. Germline values: CDR1 SQVTM, CDR2 ANQGSEA. This CDR3 has 15 amino acids. The V and J ends lost 6 bases and 2 bases respectively, with 19 bases between them. The CDR3 coding sequence is TGCAGCGTAGGTCCCTTCGGGGGGCGGCAAGAGACCCAGTACTTC. As protein: CSVGPFGGRQETQYF.

On this clone itself: Other DNA sequences from this sample encode an identical CDR3 as well. This chain links TRBV12-3 or TRBV12-4 with TRBJ2-1; D is unresolved. Trimming removed 6 bases at V and 3 bases at J, with 3 bases between. The CDR3 consists of 11 residues. The CDR3, as DNA: TGTGCCAGCAGCCTCTACAATGAGCAGTTCTTC. Protein product: CASSLYNEQFF.

The chain couples TRBV5-1 to TRBJ2-5; 7 nucleotides match TRBD2. Losses at the gene ends were 2 bases for V and 1 base for J; bases not matched to a gene: 5. This CDR3 contains 15 residues. CDR1 is SGHRS and CDR2 is YFSETQ in the germline V gene. The chain's CDR3 is CASSLSGALQETQYF. The CDR3 nucleotides are TGCGCCAGCAGCTTAAGCGGGGCGCTCCAAGAGACCCAGTACTTC.

V and J are TRBV7-9 and TRBJ1-2; 8 bases are shared with TRBD1. The CDR3 is 14 amino acids. Germline V CDR1 and CDR2: SEHNR, FQNEAQ (reference sequence). Trimming cost V 5 bases and J 4 bases; bases outside gene matches: 6. This CDR3 reads CASSPDRVGYGYTF. The CDR3 DNA is TGTGCCAGCAGCCCGGACAGGGTGGGCTATGGCTACACCTTC.

This clone has just a few counts. The chain couples TRBV19 to TRBJ2-6; maybe TRBD2 (6 bases). The length of the CDR3 is 16 residues. Germline lookup yields CDR1 LNHDA and CDR2 SQIVND (reference sequence). Trimming shortened V by 0 bases and J by 2 bases, and 8 bases separated the two germline ends. The CDR3 DNA is TGTGCCAGTAGTATAGATGGAGGGCCTGGGGCCAACGTCCTGACTTTC. It translates to CASSIDGGPGANVLTF.

The genes are TRBV11-2 and TRBJ1-1; D remains ambiguous. The ends were cut back, 3 bases at V and 10 bases at J, with 12 bases in the middle. The CDR3 has 12 amino acids. Germline V gene sequence: CDR1 SGHAT, CDR2 FQNNGV. This chain's CDR3 is CASSLGEGLAFF. The CDR3 coding sequence is TGTGCCAGCAGCTTGGGCGAGGGTCTAGCTTTCTTT.

The chain couples TRBV2 to TRBJ2-2, with 10 nucleotides matching TRBD2. The V gene's germline CDR1 is SNHLY and CDR2 FYNNEI. V trimming: 7 bases; J trimming: 7 bases; junction bases outside the gene matches: 9. This CDR3 spans 15 amino acids. In DNA, the CDR3 is TGTGCCAGCAATCCAGCGGGGGGGCTCAACGGGGAGCTGTTTTTT. It translates to CASNPAGGLNGELFF. Based on the CDR3 plus reference TRBV2 and TRBJ2-2, the full variable domain is EPEVTQTPSHQVTQMGQEVILRCVPISNHLYFYWYRQILGQKVEFLVSFYNNEISEKSEIFDDQFSVERPDGSNFTLKIRSTKLEDSAMYFCASNPAGGLNGELFFGEGSRLTVL.

This chain uses TRBV7-9 with TRBJ1-4, with TRBD1 identical over 7 bases. This CDR3 is 15 amino acids long. Per germline, CDR1 SEHNR and CDR2 FQNEAQ (reference sequence). Trimming at V came to 4 bases and at J to 4 bases, leaving 6 bases not matched to a gene. The CDR3 is CASSSDRLFNEKLFF. In DNA form, the CDR3 reads TGTGCCAGCAGCTCGGACAGGCTCTTTAATGAAAAACTGTTTTTT.

The chain uses TRBV6-6 and TRBJ2-3; 9 bases align to TRBD1. The CDR3 spans 15 residues. Germline V gene data show CDR1 as MNHNY and CDR2 as SVGAGI (reference sequence). J was trimmed by 5 bases and V by 9 bases; bases with no gene match: 12. The CDR3 bases are TGTGCCAGTCGACTACCGGGACAGGGTCTAGATACGCAGTATTTT. Translated: CASRLPGQGLDTQYF.

This clone was counted many times. V usage is TRBV7-8 and J usage is TRBJ1-5; perhaps TRBD1 as D (6 bases). This CDR3 contains 16 residues. Trimming took off 5 bases at V and 2 bases at J, with 16 bases between the two ends. Germline CDR1 is SGHVS and CDR2 is FQNEAQ. Here the CDR3 reads CASSVLGPGGNQPQHF. DNA of the CDR3: TGTGCCAGCAGCGTCTTAGGGCCAGGGGGCAATCAGCCCCAGCATTTT.

The J gene is TRBJ1-2, the V gene TRBV7-2; D ambiguous. V dropped 6 bases and J dropped 1 base, with 15 bases sitting between them. This CDR3 has 15 residues. The germline V gene encodes CDR1 SGHTA and CDR2 FQGNSA. This CDR3 reads CASSPPDSGNYGYTF. The CDR3, as DNA: TGTGCCAGCAGTCCTCCCGACTCGGGTAACTATGGCTACACCTTC.

This chain connects TRBV18 to TRBJ1-4, with D tentatively TRBD1 (5 bases). The CDR3 is 14 residues long. The V end lost 5 bases, the J end lost 5 bases, and 12 bases lay between the germline ends. Germline values: CDR1 KGHSH, CDR2 LQKENI. The CDR3 DNA reads as TGTGCCAGCTCATCGACTCAGGGCAATGAAAAACTGTTTTTT. This translates into CASSSTQGNEKLFF. Full variable domain (missing parts from reference TRBV18 and TRBJ1-4): NAGVMQNPRHLVRRRGQEARLRCSPMKGHSHVYWYRQLPEEGLKFMVYLQKENIIDESGMPKERFSAEFPKEGPSILRIQQVVRGDSAAYFCASSSTQGNEKLFFGSGTQLSVL.

The chain employs TRBV27 and TRBJ1-4; tentatively, D is TRBD1 (5 bases). The CDR3 runs to 13 residues. The germline V and J ends were trimmed by 7 bases and 4 bases, with 10 bases remaining between them. Germline V lookup: CDR1 MNHEY, CDR2 SMNVEV (reference sequence). CDR3 loop: CASMEGNNEKLFF. CDR3 sequence (DNA): TGTGCCAGCATGGAGGGGAATAATGAAAAACTGTTTTTT.

This clone was counted once. V and J are TRBV27 and TRBJ2-5; 11 nucleotides match TRBD2. The J segment lost 7 bases and the V segment lost 7 bases, leaving 14 bases of the junction unmatched. Germline values: CDR1 MNHEY, CDR2 SMNVEV (reference sequence). The CDR3 is 16 residues long. The CDR3 reads CASNGQASGGPGTQYF. The DNA of the CDR3 is TGTGCCAGCAATGGTCAGGCTAGCGGGGGGCCTGGGACCCAGTACTTC.

The V gene is TRBV6-5, the J gene TRBJ1-1; TRBD1 aligns across 7 bases. This CDR3 has 15 residues. Trimming took 6 bases from V and 6 from J; bases not matched to a gene: 13. The V gene's germline CDR1 is MNHEY and CDR2 SVGAGI. The CDR3 here is CASRPGDRVGSEAFF. The CDR3 nucleotides read TGTGCCAGCAGGCCGGGAGACAGGGTGGGCTCTGAAGCTTTCTTT.